The 28 T cell receptor beta chains below come from one sample, sequenced in a study of tumor-infiltrating lymphocytes in primary liver carcinoma. The authors made TCR beta cDNA from around 500 ng total RNA with a constant-region primer. Slightly modified ARM-PCR, run as three nested multiplex PCR rounds, produced the TCR beta libraries. Primers for the first two PCR rounds were TRBV1-TRBV30 forward primers and a C-beta reverse primer (around 10 cycles per round). TCRdb analysed the multiplex PCR reads with MiXCR anew, one entry per CDR3 protein. The repertoire holds 330,000 or so distinct CDR3 sequences, with less than 75% as singletons. The source of the blood RNA was unsorted whole blood, and germline DNA was extracted as well. Sequences were obtained from peripheral blood. These receptors were obtained from a man aged 40-49 years with primary liver carcinoma and hepatitis B virus infection.

On this clonotype: The junction departs from the called germline gene at one end, perhaps through a read error. The chain uses TRBV11-2 and TRBJ2-1; tentatively, D is TRBD1 or TRBD2 (5 bases each). Germline CDR1 and CDR2: SGHAT and FQNNGV. This CDR3 spans 13 amino acids. This CDR3 is CASSYGAYNEQLF. Written as DNA, the CDR3 is TGTGCCAGTAGCTACGGGGCTTACAATGAGCAGCTCTTC.

The J gene is TRBJ1-2, the V gene TRBV18; D gene unclear. V dropped 1 base and J dropped 11 bases, with 26 bases sitting between them. The CDR3 totals 17 residues. The germline CDR1 and CDR2 sequences are KGHSH and LQKENI. The CDR3 protein is CASSPLPVPTPTTWYTF. The CDR3 region has the DNA TGTGCCAGCTCACCACTCCCTGTTCCGACCCCCACTACGTGGTACACCTTC.

Points on this clonotype: The junction differs from germline at one of its ends, possibly a read error. V gene TRBV7-9 combines with J gene TRBJ1-1, with D possibly TRBD1 on 5 matching bases. Germline lookup yields CDR1 SEHNR and CDR2 FQNEAQ (reference sequence). This CDR3 region has 13 residues. This CDR3 is CSSSLQGDTEAFF. CDR3 in DNA: TGCTCCAGCAGCTTGCAGGGAGACACTGAAGCTTTCTTT.

Comments on this clonotype: The CDR3 does not end in the conserved phenylalanine or tryptophan, so this is likely a read error. V and J are TRBV5-5 and TRBJ2-7; 8 nucleotides match TRBD1. This CDR3 is built from 15 residues. With V trimmed by 5 bases and J by 4 bases, 11 bases remained unmatched. Germline V gives CDR1 SGHKS, CDR2 YYEKEE (reference sequence). The CDR3 coding sequence is TGTGCCAGCAGTCGCGGCCGGGACAGGTTATACGAGCAGTACTTA. Residues: CASSRGRDRLYEQYL.

Of note for this clonotype: This may be a read error, as it is one base from a much larger clone. The rearrangement joins TRBV5-6 to TRBJ1-1; D remains unclear. CDR3 length: 15 amino acids. The germline V gene has CDR1 SGHDT and CDR2 YYEEEE. CDR3: CASSFSWQTNTEASF. As DNA, the CDR3 is TGTGCCAGCAGCTTTTCGTGGCAGACAAACACTGAAGCTTCCTTT.

This clonotype showed up many times. This chain links TRBV6-5 with TRBJ1-1, with D perhaps matching TRBD1 (6 bases). CDR1 is MNHEY and CDR2 is SVGAGI in the germline V gene. V was pared by 5 bases and J by 5 bases, with 12 bases between. The CDR3 is made up of 13 amino acids. This CDR3 reads CASSRGVGTEAFF. The CDR3 DNA follows: TGTGCCAGCAGTAGGGGGGTCGGGACTGAAGCTTTCTTT.

Of note for this clonotype: A much larger clone lies one base from this, so it may be a read error. The conserved phenylalanine or tryptophan is not found at the CDR3 terminus, so this likely reflects a read error. The chain joins TRBV6-6 to TRBJ1-2; 10 bases are a match to TRBD1. V shed 5 bases and J 2 bases; nucleotides not matched to a gene: 5. The germline V gene has CDR1 MNHNY and CDR2 SVGAGI (reference sequence). CDR3 length: 15 amino acids. CDR3 sequence: CASSTRDRGNYGYTL. CDR3 coding DNA: TGTGCCAGCAGTACACGGGACAGGGGAAACTATGGCTACACCCTC.

Worth noting for this clonotype: A read error may account for a junction end that differs from germline. The chain couples TRBV11-2 to TRBJ2-7; 9 positions match TRBD1. The CDR3 has 15 amino acids. The germline CDR1 and CDR2 sequences are SGHAT and FQNNGV. CDR3 residues: CVSCSGTGISYEQYF. The CDR3 coding sequence is TGTGTCAGCTGTTCGGGGACAGGGATCTCATACGAGCAGTACTTC.

Remarks on this clonotype: The junction differs from germline at one of its ends, possibly a read error. The chain has TRBV4-1 and TRBJ2-3; D perhaps matches TRBD2 (7 bases). This CDR3 is built from 17 residues. Germline CDR1 MGHRA, CDR2 YSYEKL. CDR3 amino acids: CASSQGGAGQGTDTRYF. The CDR3, as DNA: TGCGCCAGCAGCCAGGGGGGGGCCGGGCAGGGCACAGATACGCGGTATTTT.

With respect to this clonotype: At one end, the junction sequence differs from germline, possibly due to a read error. The V and J genes are TRBV5-6 and TRBJ2-3, with D perhaps TRBD2 (5 bases). CDR1 is SGHDT and CDR2 is YYEEEE in the germline V gene. The CDR3 consists of 13 residues. CDR3 nucleotide sequence: TGTGACAGCAGCCACCCGAGCGGAAATACGCAGTATTTT. Translation: CDSSHPSGNTQYF. Supplemented by reference TRBV5-6 and TRBJ2-3, the full variable domain reads DAGVTQSPTHLIKTRGQQVTLRCSPKSGHDTVSWYQQALGQGPQFIFQYYEEEERQRGNFPDRFSGHQFPNYSSELNVNALLLGDSALYLCDSSHPSGNTQYFGPGTRLTVL.

Concerning this clonotype: This may stem from a read error, because a much larger clone lies one nucleotide away. The CDR3 is CASSPLVGYGYTF. The DNA of the CDR3 is TGTGCCAGCAGTCCCCTAGTGGGCTATGGCTACACCTTC. The chain employs TRBV12-3 or TRBV12-4 and TRBJ1-2; D ambiguous. Trimming cost V 5 bases and J 4 bases, with 11 bases left between them. This CDR3 contains 13 residues.

V usage is TRBV5-1 and J usage is TRBJ2-7, with 9 nucleotides matching TRBD2. Germline assignment: CDR1 SGHRS and CDR2 YFSETQ. V shed 4 bases, J shed 4 bases, and the junction held 9 bases outside the gene matches. The CDR3 runs to 15 residues. The chain's CDR3 is CASSQYSGSTYEQYF. The DNA for the CDR3 is TGCGCCAGCAGCCAATATAGCGGGAGTACTTACGAGCAGTACTTC.

To note about this clonotype: A read error may explain this, as a much larger clone is one base away. The J gene is TRBJ2-1, the V gene TRBV12-3 or TRBV12-4, with 9 bases aligning to TRBD2. This CDR3 is built from 15 residues. This CDR3 reads CANSLVREGDNEQFF. Written as DNA, the CDR3 is TGTGCCAACAGTTTAGTGCGGGAGGGAGACAATGAGCAGTTCTTC.

In its sample, this clonotype was seen many times. The chain employs TRBV12-3 or TRBV12-4 and TRBJ1-5; D ambiguous. Trimming removed 2 bases at V and 0 bases at J, with 11 bases between. The CDR3 is 16 amino acids. The CDR3 loop reads CASSLRGGHSNQPQHF. For the CDR3, the DNA is TGTGCCAGCAGTTTACGAGGCGGGCATAGCAATCAGCCCCAGCATTTT.

As regards this clonotype: This CDR3 fails to terminate in the conserved phenylalanine or tryptophan, so it likely reflects a read error. The V and J genes are TRBV11-2 and TRBJ2-7; D gene ambiguous. Between the trimmed V and J ends, which lost 3 bases and 8 bases, there was a span of 20 bases. This CDR3 comprises 15 residues. Germline V gene sequence: CDR1 SGHAT, CDR2 FQNNGV. The chain's CDR3 is CASSFFPTLGYKQYI. The CDR3 nucleotides are TGTGCCAGCAGCTTCTTCCCCACTCTTGGTTACAAGCAGTACATC.

Notes on this clonotype: The CDR3 does not close with the conserved phenylalanine or tryptophan, likely indicating a read error. The DNA is left out, because the CDR3 cannot be placed on it with certainty; the CDR3 is given as TCRdb lists it. The chain is built from TRBV4-3 and TRBJ2-1; the D call TRBD2 from the table was never checked on the DNA. The germline CDR1 and CDR2 sequences are LGHNA and YSLEER. The CDR3 spans 15 residues, counting both ends. The CDR3 protein is CASSQASGNYNEQLL.

This clonotype was observed many times. CDR3: CASSPPLGSGRYNEQFF. In DNA form, the CDR3 reads TGTGCCAGCAGCCCCCCGCTGGGTAGCGGACGTTACAATGAGCAGTTCTTC. V and J are TRBV14 and TRBJ2-1; D is perhaps TRBD2 (6 bases). CDR1 and CDR2 from the germline V gene are SGHDN and FVKESK. Trimming removed 4 bases at V and 4 bases at J, with 20 bases between. This CDR3 is 17 amino acids long.

Points on this clonotype: Its ends do not fully match the called genes, so a read error is possible. The chain employs TRBV6-2 or TRBV6-3 and TRBJ2-5; D is unresolved. CDR3 length: 12 amino acids. Germline CDR1 reads MNHEY; CDR2 reads SVGEGT. CDR3 bases: TGTACCAGCAGTGACGTTCGAGAGACCCAGTACTTC. It encodes CTSSDVRETQYF.

V gene TRBV4-3 combines with J gene TRBJ1-2; no firm D call. V lost 4 bases and J 14 bases, leaving 23 bases between the germline ends. The germline V gene has CDR1 LGHNA and CDR2 YSLEER. The CDR3 runs 14 residues. CDR3 coding DNA: TGCGCCAGCAGCCTCACTGGGCCGGGCCGTAGTTCTACCTTC. Protein product: CASSLTGPGRSSTF.

The chain uses TRBV19 and TRBJ2-2; TRBD1 agrees at 7 bases. Germline loops: CDR1 LNHDA, CDR2 SQIVND (reference sequence). J lost 0 bases, V lost 4 bases, and 8 bases had no gene match. The CDR3 extends over 17 amino acids. The CDR3 region is CASSKGRTGSNTGELFF. DNA for the CDR3: TGTGCCAGTAGTAAGGGAAGGACAGGATCGAACACCGGGGAGCTGTTTTTT. Combining the CDR3 with reference TRBV19 and TRBJ2-2 gives the whole variable domain DGGITQSPKYLFRKEGQNVTLSCEQNLNHDAMYWYRQDPGQGLRLIYYSQIVNDFQKGDIAEGYSVSREKKESFPLTVTSAQKNPTAFYLCASSKGRTGSNTGELFFGEGSRLTVL.

About this clonotype: An end of the junction does not agree with germline; a read error may underlie this. The chain couples TRBV4-2 to TRBJ2-1; D not certain. This CDR3 is built from 14 residues. Germline-derived CDR1 and CDR2 are LGHNA and YNFKEQ. This CDR3 reads CASSLGHSDNGRFF. CDR3 in DNA: TGTGCAAGCAGCCTTGGGCACAGCGACAATGGGCGGTTCTTC.

Comments on this clonotype: One junction end does not reproduce the germline sequence, and a read error may be involved. V gene TRBV11-2 combines with J gene TRBJ2-1; D ambiguous. Germline V gene sequence: CDR1 SGHAT, CDR2 FQNNGV. The CDR3 runs to 15 residues. The CDR3: CASSLDHVLRHEQSF. The CDR3 DNA is TGTGCCAGCAGCTTAGATCATGTACTGAGACATGAGCAGTCCTTC. The full variable domain, completed using reference TRBV11-2 and TRBJ2-1, is EAGVAQSPRYKIIEKRQSVAFWCNPISGHATLYWYQQILGQGPKLLIQFQNNGVVDDSQLPKDRFSAERLKGVDSTLKIQPAKLEDSAVYLCASSLDHVLRHEQSFGPGTRLTVL.

Regarding this clonotype: The junction and the germline gene differ at one end; a read error may be behind it. V gene TRBV6-5 combines with J gene TRBJ1-6; D is perhaps TRBD1 (6 bases). The CDR3 is 18 amino acids. Per germline, CDR1 MNHEY and CDR2 SVGAGI. The CDR3 sequence: CASSQHRDIASYNSPLNF. The DNA for the CDR3 is TGTGCCAGCAGCCAGCACCGGGACATCGCCTCCTATAATTCACCCCTCAACTTT.

About this clonotype itself: A much larger clone is a single base away; this may be a read error. This likely comes from a read error, as the CDR3 has no conserved phenylalanine or tryptophan at its end. J is TRBJ2-3 and V is TRBV4-1; perhaps TRBD1 as D (5 bases). Trimming removed 1 base at V and 4 bases at J, with 9 bases between. CDR1 and CDR2 from the germline V gene are MGHRA and YSYEKL. The CDR3 is made up of 14 amino acids. CDR3 loop: CASSQVWGPDTQYS. DNA of the CDR3: TGCGCCAGCAGCCAAGTGTGGGGCCCAGATACGCAGTATTCT.

Comments on this clonotype: It is likely a read error, because the conserved phenylalanine at the end of the CDR3 is missing. This sequence joins TRBV4-1 and TRBJ2-6; 8 bases are a match to TRBD2. Germline CDR1 MGHRA, CDR2 YSYEKL. The CDR3 totals 17 residues. The CDR3 region has the DNA TGCGCCAGCGCCCGGGGGGGGTTGATCTCTGGGGCCGACGTCCTGACTTTA. Its translation is CASARGGLISGADVLTL.

This chain uses TRBV5-1 with TRBJ2-7; 10 bases match TRBD2. CDR3 length equals 14 residues. The germline CDR1 and CDR2 sequences are SGHRS and YFSETQ. V shed 6 bases, J shed 2 bases, and the junction held 5 bases outside the gene matches. CDR3 sequence reads: CASNLAGDPYEQYF. CDR3 nucleotide sequence: TGCGCCAGCAACCTAGCGGGAGATCCCTACGAGCAGTACTTC.

The chain uses TRBV28 and TRBJ1-1; D is unclear. The CDR3 loop spans 14 amino acids. The V and J ends lost 2 bases and 10 bases respectively, with 17 bases between them. CDR1 MDHEN and CDR2 SYDVKM come from the germline V gene. The DNA of the CDR3 is TGTGCCAGCAGTTTAACAAATGCCGACATGAGAGCTTTCTTT. This sequence encodes CASSLTNADMRAFF.

For this clonotype: This likely comes from a read error, as the CDR3 has no conserved phenylalanine or tryptophan at its end. The chain links TRBV11-2 to TRBJ2-7, with 7 positions matching TRBD1. The ends lost 4 bases at V and 3 bases at J; junction bases unmatched: 6. Germline lookup yields CDR1 SGHAT and CDR2 FQNNGV. The CDR3 length is 14 residues. CDR3 sequence: CASSSDRVIYEQYS. In DNA, the CDR3 is TGTGCCAGCAGCTCAGACAGGGTGATCTACGAGCAGTACTCC.